The sample holds a few counts of the clone carrying this T cell receptor (beta chain). Its antigen remains unidentified. This record belongs to a study of immune cell composition in non-small cell lung cancer. The method was immunoSEQ multiplex PCR; TCRdb's version includes in-frame clones alone and lacks a portion of them. The sample yields thousands of clones, under 80% seen once. General study results and limits: TIL tumour reactivity correlated with maximal tumour-associated clone frequency in adenocarcinoma.

The specimen sequenced was lung tumor tissue. This TCR came from a human donor with non-small cell lung cancer.

The CDR3 reads CASSQGIRETQYF. In DNA form, the CDR3 reads TGCGCCAGCAGCCAGGGGATCCGGGAGACCCAGTACTTC. This chain joins TRBV4-3 and TRBJ2-5; D not resolved. Germline CDR1 and CDR2: LGHNA and YSLEER. V was trimmed by 3 bases and J by 5 bases, leaving 10 bases between them. CDR3 length equals 13 residues.